The 21 T cell receptor beta chains listed next were all sequenced from one sample in a study of CD8 T cells in ankylosing spondylitis. Antigens of these TCRs are unknown. TCRdb reanalysed the 5' RACE reads using MiXCR and keeps one entry per CDR3 protein. The sample yields fewer than 500,000 distinct CDR3 sequences, around 26% seen once. The study's findings and limits: Ankylosing spondylitis blood seemed to carry a telltale TCR beta motif made of several highly homologous variants.

The source material was blood, either unsorted or a sorted T cell fraction (not recorded which). These receptors were obtained from a male donor with ankylosing spondylitis.

V usage is TRBV20-1 and J usage is TRBJ2-5, with D unclear. The V gene lost 0 bases and the J gene lost 7 bases, with 12 bases spanning the gap. The CDR3 extends over 13 amino acids. Germline loops: CDR1 DFQATT, CDR2 SNEGSKA (reference sequence). CDR3 in amino acids: CSARDRVTGTQYF. CDR3 coding DNA: TGCAGTGCTAGAGATCGGGTTACCGGGACCCAGTACTTC.

This clonotype was counted only a few times. The rearrangement links TRBV5-1 to TRBJ2-5; D unclear. V lost 4 bases to trimming and J lost 5 bases, with 15 bases between them. Germline values: CDR1 SGHRS, CDR2 YFSETQ. The CDR3 totals 14 residues. The CDR3 region is CASSGDGPGETQYF. CDR3 sequence (DNA): TGCGCCAGCAGCGGAGACGGACCCGGGGAGACCCAGTACTTC.

This clonotype was detected a few times. The rearrangement uses TRBV11-2 and TRBJ2-1; D may be TRBD1 or TRBD2 (5 bases each). Per germline, CDR1 SGHAT and CDR2 FQNNGV. Trimming took 2 bases from V and 8 from J, leaving 13 bases between them. The CDR3 consists of 14 residues. DNA for the CDR3: TGTGCCAGCAGCTTAACCCTATGGGGGTATGAGCAGTTCTTC. This sequence encodes CASSLTLWGYEQFF.

CDR3 region: CASSLGLLSETQYF. CDR3 nucleotide sequence: TGCGCCAGCAGCCTCGGACTCCTCTCGGAGACCCAGTACTTC. The V call is TRBV5-1, the J call TRBJ2-5, with D maybe TRBD2 (5 bases). CDR1 and CDR2 (germline): SGHRS, YFSETQ. The CDR3 has 14 residues. Trimming cost V 4 bases and J 5 bases, with 15 bases left between them.

Concerning this clonotype: One end of the junction is discordant with germline, which a read error may explain. The rearrangement uses TRBV7-9 and TRBJ2-1; D remains unclear. CDR3 length: 12 residues. CDR1 SEHNR and CDR2 FQNEAQ come from the germline V gene (reference sequence). CDR3 coding DNA: TGTGCCAGCAGCTCGAACTACGATGAGCAGTTCTTC. Its protein product is CASSSNYDEQFF.

This sequence joins TRBV5-8 and TRBJ2-1; TRBD2 aligns across 7 bases. Unmatched junction bases numbered 5, after V lost 1 base and J lost 1 base. This CDR3 comprises 16 residues. Germline values: CDR1 SGHTS, CDR2 YDEGEE. The DNA for the CDR3 is TGTGCCAGCAGCTTGCCTCCTAGCGGATCCTACAATGAGCAGTTCTTC. Translation gives CASSLPPSGSYNEQFF.

This clonotype has just one count. V and J are TRBV7-2 and TRBJ1-1, with 7 positions matching TRBD1. CDR1 and CDR2 from the germline V gene are SGHTA and FQGNSA. With V trimmed by 0 bases and J by 7 bases, 5 bases remained unmatched. The CDR3 loop spans 14 amino acids. The CDR3 loop reads CASSLAGGQNEAFF. CDR3 sequence (DNA): TGTGCCAGCAGCTTAGCGGGGGGACAGAATGAAGCTTTCTTT. The complete variable domain, with remaining parts taken from reference TRBV7-2 and TRBJ1-1, reads GAGVSQSPSNKVTEKGKDVELRCDPISGHTALYWYRQSLGQGLEFLIYFQGNSAPDKSGLPSDRFSAERTGGSVSTLTIQRTQQEDSAVYLCASSLAGGQNEAFFGQGTRLTVV.

The rearrangement links TRBV18 to TRBJ2-3; 11 bases map to TRBD2. J gave up 5 bases and V 2 bases, and 6 bases lay outside the gene matches. Germline V lookup: CDR1 KGHSH, CDR2 LQKENI. The CDR3 length is 16 residues. CDR3 sequence (DNA): TGTGCCAGCTCACCAACCGGGACTAGCGGTGGAGATACGCAGTATTTT. Protein: CASSPTGTSGGDTQYF.

V and J are TRBV12-3 or TRBV12-4 and TRBJ1-2; possibly TRBD1 for D (6 bases). The CDR3 length is 13 residues. The ends were cut back, 6 bases at V and 3 bases at J, with 11 bases in the middle. The CDR3 nucleotides read TGTGCCAGCAGATCGACAGGTGACTATGGCTACACCTTC. It encodes CASRSTGDYGYTF.

The genes are TRBV20-1 and TRBJ2-5; 11 nucleotides align to TRBD2. The germline gives CDR1 DFQATT, CDR2 SNEGSKA (reference sequence). There are 13 residues in the CDR3. Trimming cost V 3 bases and J 4 bases; bases outside gene matches: 1. In nucleotides, the CDR3 is TGCAGTGCTAGGACTAGCGGGATAGAGACCCAGTACTTC. It encodes CSARTSGIETQYF.

This clonotype was counted a few times. The chain joins TRBV4-1 to TRBJ2-2, with TRBD2 identical over 13 bases. The germline V gene encodes CDR1 MGHRA and CDR2 YSYEKL. The CDR3 runs 17 residues. V shed 4 bases and J 7 bases; nucleotides not matched to a gene: 9. In nucleotides, the CDR3 is TGCGCCAGCAGCCCCCGGACTAGCGGGAGTCGGGTCGGGGAGCTGTTTTTT. This translates into CASSPRTSGSRVGELFF.

The sample holds a few counts of this clonotype. The chain carries TRBV7-6 and TRBJ1-5; D remains ambiguous. V was clipped by 5 bases and J by 2 bases, with 16 bases between them. The CDR3 loop spans 16 amino acids. The V gene's germline CDR1 is SGHVS and CDR2 FNYEAQ. CDR3 in amino acids: CASSKEVDSGNQPQHF. DNA for the CDR3: TGTGCCAGCAGCAAAGAGGTGGATTCGGGCAATCAGCCCCAGCATTTT.

The genes are TRBV12-3 or TRBV12-4 and TRBJ1-6, with TRBD1 matching over 9 bases. V shed 5 bases, J shed 7 bases, and the junction held 6 bases outside the gene matches. The length of the CDR3 is 15 residues. The CDR3 bases are TGTGCCAGCAGTAAACGGGACAGGGTAAATTCACCCCTCCACTTT. Residues: CASSKRDRVNSPLHF.

This clonotype was seen a handful of times. The V gene is TRBV3-1, the J gene TRBJ2-2; 7 nucleotides align to TRBD2. Trimming cost V 6 bases and J 6 bases; bases outside gene matches: 10. This CDR3 has 15 amino acids. CDR1 is LGHDT, CDR2 YNNKEL, per germline (reference sequence). The CDR3 nucleotides read TGTGCCAGCAGTCCCCTCCCAGGGAGGGCCGGGGAGCTGTTTTTT. This sequence encodes CASSPLPGRAGELFF.

This clonotype was observed a handful of times. The chain is built from TRBV11-2 and TRBJ2-3; 15 positions match TRBD2. CDR1 and CDR2 (germline): SGHAT, FQNNGV. The CDR3 totals 21 residues. Losses at the gene ends were 1 base for V and 2 bases for J; bases not matched to a gene: 13. The CDR3 loop is CASSLVPRTSGRASDTDTQYF. CDR3 in DNA: TGTGCCAGCAGCTTAGTCCCAAGGACTAGCGGGAGGGCCTCTGACACAGATACGCAGTATTTT.

The chain couples TRBV5-1 to TRBJ2-5; TRBD1 agrees at 7 bases. Germline-derived CDR1 and CDR2 are SGHRS and YFSETQ. V lost 7 bases, J lost 0 bases, and 3 bases stayed unmatched. This CDR3 has 13 amino acids. CDR3 sequence reads: CASHTGDQETQYF. The CDR3 DNA reads TGCGCCAGCCATACAGGGGACCAAGAGACCCAGTACTTC.

The rearrangement joins TRBV20-1 to TRBJ2-1; D ambiguous. Trimming removed 0 bases from V and 3 bases from J, with 9 bases in between. The germline V gene encodes CDR1 DFQATT and CDR2 SNEGSKA (reference sequence). This CDR3 is 14 amino acids long. In DNA, the CDR3 is TGCAGTGCTAGAGAGGGTTCGCGCTACAATGAGCAGTTCTTC. This sequence encodes CSAREGSRYNEQFF.

The V and J genes are TRBV20-1 and TRBJ1-2; no clear D gene. The CDR3 contains 15 residues. Germline V gives CDR1 DFQATT, CDR2 SNEGSKA (reference sequence). V was pared by 0 bases and J by 1 base, with 12 bases between. For the CDR3, the DNA is TGCAGTGCTAGAGAGAAAGGTCGGGTTAACTATGGCTACACCTTC. As protein: CSAREKGRVNYGYTF.

The CDR3 bases are TGTGCCAGCAGTCGACAGGGGGTCTTGGATGAGCAGTTCTTC. Translated, it gives CASSRQGVLDEQFF. This rearrangement joins TRBV12-3 or TRBV12-4 to TRBJ2-1; 9 bases are shared with TRBD1. J was trimmed by 8 bases and V by 5 bases; bases with no gene match: 7. This CDR3 region has 14 residues.

Only a few counts were recorded for this clonotype. The chain joins TRBV5-1 to TRBJ1-2, with 7 bases matching TRBD1. Losses at the gene ends were 2 bases for V and 4 bases for J; bases not matched to a gene: 5. Looked up from germline, CDR1 is SGHRS and CDR2 is YFSETQ. The CDR3 loop spans 14 amino acids. The CDR3 protein is CASSLTGVGYGYTF. The DNA of the CDR3 is TGCGCCAGCAGCTTAACAGGGGTCGGCTATGGCTACACCTTC.

The chain is built from TRBV7-9 and TRBJ1-4, with 7 bases identical to TRBD1. The CDR3 is 14 amino acids. J gave up 6 bases and V 5 bases, and 6 bases lay outside the gene matches. Germline loops: CDR1 SEHNR, CDR2 FQNEAQ (reference sequence). CDR3 DNA sequence: TGTGCCAGCAGCCCCCGGGACAGCTATGAAAAACTGTTTTTT. This gives the protein CASSPRDSYEKLFF.